This T cell receptor beta chain was observed in a study of human T cells and chemical hapten exposure. Time point specified: patch test 3, about 24 weeks after DPC sensitization. Regarding treatment: therapeutic diphenylcyclopropenone sensitization with weekly scalp DPC. This clonotype occurred once. TCRdb reanalysed the RACE reads using MiXCR and keeps one entry per CDR3 protein. The repertoire holds about 97,000 distinct CDR3 sequences, with around 25% as singletons. From germline, CDR1 is KGHSH and CDR2 LQKENI. V lost 3 bases to trimming and J lost 1 base; unmatched junction nucleotides: 6. The CDR3 loop spans 16 amino acids.

The sample consisted of whole blood, taken in connection with sensitization to the hapten diphenylcyclopropenone (DPC). This TCR came from a middle-aged man with alopecia areata. Some clones in this sample may be carry-over from other donors' samples. The genes are TRBV18 and TRBJ2-5; 9 bases line up with TRBD2. CDR3 amino acids: CASSPKASGVQETQYF. The CDR3 DNA follows: TGTGCCAGCTCACCCAAAGCTAGCGGGGTCCAAGAGACCCAGTACTTC.